These T cell receptor beta chains were read from a single sample in a study of blood T cell repertoires in COVID-19. Only in-frame clones appear in the TCRdb table, and some are missing; sequencing was by immunoSEQ multiplex PCR. The sample contains 250,000 to 300,000 clones, about 89% of which appear only once. Material: PBMCs or T cells enriched from blood (not recorded which). The receptors were gathered from a human donor in a cohort exposed to, infected with or recovered from COVID-19 (not recorded which). The donor label of this sample is uncertain. Each CDR3 is given with its conserved first and last residue. D genes are given only for firm matches.

cdr3_aa v_call d_call j_call
CASSKGQSLGTDTQYF TRBV21-1 . TRBJ2-3
CASSEETENTEAFF TRBV10-2 . TRBJ1-1
CASSQDYSYEQYF TRBV5-5 . TRBJ2-7
CASSSGGTLSEQYF TRBV7-2 . TRBJ2-7
CASSMAGGATEAFF TRBV19 TRBD1 TRBJ1-1
CASSAAGETQYF TRBV5-1 TRBD2 TRBJ2-5
CASSSHLDRNSNQPQHF TRBV19 . TRBJ1-5
CASSLDRGDSPLHF TRBV5-1 TRBD1 TRBJ1-6
CASSLYYTGELFF TRBV5-5 . TRBJ2-2
CASSKQKYGYTF TRBV6-5 . TRBJ1-2
CASSRQGANNEQFF TRBV10-1 TRBD1 TRBJ2-1
CASSQDPTRTGGHQPQHF TRBV14 TRBD1 TRBJ1-5
CASSIGGWGEGYNEQFF TRBV19 TRBD2 TRBJ2-1
CASNIRLAGGDEQFF TRBV11-2 TRBD2 TRBJ2-1
CASSKLRTGDAYGYTF TRBV19 . TRBJ1-2
CAWTALTGRGYYGYTF TRBV30 TRBD1 TRBJ1-2
CSASYWRGGEDTQYF TRBV20-1 TRBD2 TRBJ2-3
CAITEGDRGLSGYTF TRBV10-3 TRBD1 TRBJ1-2